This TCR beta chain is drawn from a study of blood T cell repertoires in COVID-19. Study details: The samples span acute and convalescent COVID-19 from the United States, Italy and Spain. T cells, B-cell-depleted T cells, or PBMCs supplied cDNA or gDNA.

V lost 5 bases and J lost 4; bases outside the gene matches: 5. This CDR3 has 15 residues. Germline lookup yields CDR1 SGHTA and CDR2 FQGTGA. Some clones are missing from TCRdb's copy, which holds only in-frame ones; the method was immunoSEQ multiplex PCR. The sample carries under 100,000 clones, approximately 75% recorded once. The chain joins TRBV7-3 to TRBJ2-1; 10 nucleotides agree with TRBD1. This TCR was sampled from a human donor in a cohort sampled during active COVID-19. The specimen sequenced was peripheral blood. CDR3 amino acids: CASSHGQGEYNEQFF. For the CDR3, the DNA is TGTGCCAGCAGCCACGGACAGGGGGAGTACAATGAGCAGTTCTTC.